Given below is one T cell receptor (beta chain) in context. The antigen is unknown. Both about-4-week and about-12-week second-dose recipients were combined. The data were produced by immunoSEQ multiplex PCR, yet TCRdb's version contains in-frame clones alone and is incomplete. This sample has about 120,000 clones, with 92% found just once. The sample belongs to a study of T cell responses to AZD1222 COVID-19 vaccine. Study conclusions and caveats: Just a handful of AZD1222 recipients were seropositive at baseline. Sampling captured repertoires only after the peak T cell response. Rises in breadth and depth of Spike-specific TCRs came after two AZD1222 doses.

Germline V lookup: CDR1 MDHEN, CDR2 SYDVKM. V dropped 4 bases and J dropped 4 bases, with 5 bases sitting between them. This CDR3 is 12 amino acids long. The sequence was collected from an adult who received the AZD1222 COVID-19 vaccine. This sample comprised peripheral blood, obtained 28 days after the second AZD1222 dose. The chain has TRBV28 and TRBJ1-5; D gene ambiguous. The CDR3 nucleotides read TGTGCCAGCAGTTGGGGTAATCAGCCCCAGCATTTT. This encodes CASSWGNQPQHF.